This T cell receptor (beta chain) appears in the sequencing data of a study of spatial heterogeneity in lung cancer. On the study more broadly: Detection consistently yielded more beta chains than alpha chains. Overall study findings and caveats: Blood showed ubiquitous tumor TCRs more often at resection than at routine follow-up.

Each CDR3 protein is one row after TCRdb ran MiXCR on the 5' RACE reads. The table records about 38,000 distinct CDR3 sequences, 6.5% to 9.5% of them present only once. This clonotype was recorded at least ten times. The antigen is unknown. The time point denotes: sample taken at primary tumor resection. Whole RNA was taken from tumor, nontumor lung or frozen PBMC; it was then sequenced unsorted. This CDR3 has 12 residues. Germline V gene sequence: CDR1 SEHNR, CDR2 FQNEAQ (reference sequence). With 5 bases removed from V and 5 bases from J, the gap between germline ends came to 9 bases. The sequence came from a male donor with early-stage non-small cell lung cancer. The chain joins TRBV7-9 to TRBJ1-1; no firm D call. The sample in question was PBMCs, obtained at surgery. CDR3 bases: TGTGCCAGCAGCCCCGCTGGGACTGAAGCTTTCTTT. Amino acids: CASSPAGTEAFF. The variable domain in full, with the rest retrieved from reference TRBV7-9 and TRBJ1-1, is DTGVSQNPRHKITKRGQNVTFRCDPISEHNRLYWYRQTLGQGPEFLTYFQNEAQLEKSRLLSDRFSAERPKGSFSTLEIQRTEQGDSAMYLCASSPAGTEAFFGQGTRLTVV.